Below are 3 T cell receptor beta chains sequenced from a single sample in a study of blood T cell repertoires in COVID-19. Sequencing used immunoSEQ multiplex PCR; TCRdb keeps in-frame clones, though not all of them. The sample records about 70,000 clones, 80% being singletons. The material sequenced was peripheral blood. The source is a man between 70 and 80 years old who had recovered from COVID-19.

The rearrangement joins TRBV5-5 to TRBJ2-7, with 9 nucleotides matching TRBD1. Germline CDR1 and CDR2: SGHKS and YYEKEE (reference sequence). J lost 3 bases, V lost 3 bases, and 7 bases had no gene match. The CDR3 loop spans 15 amino acids. This CDR3 is CASSWEGQGFYEQYF. The CDR3, as DNA: TGTGCCAGCAGCTGGGAGGGACAGGGCTTCTACGAGCAGTACTTC.

V and J are TRBV4-3 and TRBJ2-3, with D tentatively TRBD2 (5 bases). Per germline, CDR1 LGHNA and CDR2 YSLEER. This CDR3 has 15 residues. V gave up 0 bases and J gave up 6 bases, with 13 bases separating them. CDR3 in DNA: TGCGCCAGCAGCCAAGAGAGTGGACTGTCCGATACGCAGTATTTT. Translation gives CASSQESGLSDTQYF.

The chain recombines TRBV6-2 or TRBV6-3 with TRBJ2-1; D perhaps matches TRBD2 (6 bases). The CDR3 has 14 residues. Germline CDR1 is MNHEY and CDR2 is SVGEGT. V lost 4 bases and J lost 2, with 9 bases in between. CDR3 bases: TGTGCCAGCAGTTCCGGGACTCCCTACAATGAGCAGTTCTTC. Translation: CASSSGTPYNEQFF.